This T cell receptor beta chain was recovered during a study of T cells after yellow fever vaccination (dated by TCRdb to 2018 to 2020). Notes on the research overall: Libraries from fractions with low cell numbers were prepared with the SMART-Seq v4 Ultra Low Input RNA kit. Blood was collected at multiple timepoints before and after primary and secondary immunization, and bulk PBMC replicates and cell subsets were isolated. Two healthy male donors, one aged 18 to 30 and one aged 30 to 40 years, were included in the cohort. To follow T-cell clones before and after both primary and booster YFV17D yellow fever vaccination, bulk TCR alpha and beta repertoires underwent longitudinal sequencing.

TCRdb shows the sequencer as Illumina NovaSeq 6000. TCR cDNA was synthesized by 5'RACE template switching, through which a universal primer site and unique molecular identifiers were introduced. cDNA synthesis was primed from both the TCR alpha and TCR beta constant segments. Libraries were amplified in two PCR steps, with sample barcodes and sequencing adapters added in the second step. Libraries were sequenced on Illumina HiSeq 2500 (2x100 bp) or NovaSeq (2x150 bp). On the study's bioinformatics: Demultiplexing of reads and collapsing into UMI consensus sequences were performed with MIGEC, and V(D)J alignment was carried out with MiXCR. Using edgeR on replicate PBMC samples, clonotypes were called vaccine-responding if FDR was below 0.01 and the log2 fold change was above 5 up to day 15. Each bulk clonotype received a CD4 or CD8 identity based on whether the sequenced CD4 or CD8 repertoire contained that clonotype at higher abundance. TCRdb cleaned the public reads at Q25 with fastp, built clones with MiXCR and kept in-frame beta chains. Here each entry gathers all rows of one CDR3 protein and keeps the most common genes and DNA. These V and J calls rely on TCRdb rather than the paper's analysis. In all, the sample holds about 320,000 distinct CDR3 sequences, and around 4.5% of those were seen once. The biggest ten clones account for approximately 19% of the sample.

The intended sense of this specimen's treatment or condition label: live attenuated yellow fever vaccine strain. At each blood-draw timepoint, two biological replicates of bulk PBMCs were obtained. PBMCs were isolated from peripheral blood using a standard Ficoll-Paque protocol. TriZol was used to extract RNA from bulk PBMCs, from CD4 and CD8 fractions, and from dextramer-positive and dextramer-negative fractions. At least ten counts were recorded for this clonotype. The clone's antigen remains unknown. Qualities for individual bases were not recorded, and no much larger clone is one base off. V loses 7 bases of germline sequence and J loses 1 base, and the interval between the two ends is 11 bases. Inclusive of the bounding cysteine and phenylalanine, the CDR3 is 13 residues long. Solely the CDR3 DNA is kept, with 39 bases framed from the first base. Points the paper makes about the study in general: Because abundant contaminating clonotypes from the bulk population could be contained in FACS-sorted repertoires, computational filtering was required. The study included only a couple of donors, which limits how far the findings can be generalized. Most clones expanded after primary vaccination were re-detected after the booster (96% of CD4 and around nine tenths of CD8), suggesting broad memory maintenance. Compared with the primary T-cell response, the secondary T-cell response was weaker but faster, peaking on day 5 rather than day 15. A small fraction of clonotypes showed up in both the CD4 and CD8 compartments, probably as a result of convergent recombination.

This receptor chain uses TRBV12-3 or TRBV12-4 and TRBJ2-7; the D gene is possibly TRBD1 or TRBD2, each agreeing over 5 bases. The source was PBMCs, collected 15 days after the yellow fever booster vaccination. The origin of this receptor is a man between 18 and 35 years old who received the YFV17D yellow fever vaccine. The CDR3 loop reads CASNLGPSYEQYF. The nucleotide sequence is given as TGTGCCAGCAACCTGGGACCTTCCTACGAGCAGTACTTC.